This T cell receptor (beta chain) is drawn from a study of vaccination and CD4 T cells after COVID-19. As for the study in general: Post-COVID sampling occurred a median approximately 93 days after diagnosis (range 35 to 161). Overlapping spike peptides from SARS-CoV-2, HCoV-NL63, HCoV-OC43 and HCoV-229E served to stimulate the cells. Study-level findings and limits: Spike mono-reactivity held for 304 of 307 vaccine-specific clones in convalescent patients.

V lost 0 bases, J lost 5 bases, and 4 bases stayed unmatched. Germline V gene sequence: CDR1 SGHRS, CDR2 YFSETQ. The CDR3 extends over 14 amino acids. The Oncomine TCR Beta short-read assay generated sequence data from the DNA of cultured CD4+ T cells. Genomic DNA from cultured CD4+ T cells was extracted. One entry per CDR3 protein results from TCRdb running MiXCR on the PCR reads. This repertoire shows some 7,800 distinct CDR3 sequences, 45% to 65% found once; its top ten account for about an eighth. Treatment specified: approximately 9-day PBMC culture with coronavirus spike peptide pools or control peptides (ViraFEST assay). It was before the COVID-19 pandemic (2011-2018) that the unexposed donor's CD4+ T cells were collected. Regarding this clonotype: Its specificity is unknown.

The sequence came from a human donor in good health. The sample taken for sequencing was CD4+ T cells from blood, cultured in vitro. This sequence joins TRBV5-1 and TRBJ2-5; 7 bases align to TRBD2. The CDR3 bases are TGCGCCAGCAGCTTGGCCGGGAGGTCTGAGACCCAGTACTTC. Encoded protein: CASSLAGRSETQYF.